A selection of T cell receptor beta chains follows, all from one sample in a study of identifying expanded T cells in peripheral blood. The data were produced by immunoSEQ multiplex PCR, yet TCRdb's version contains in-frame clones alone and is incomplete. Here the sample spans some 100,000 clones, roughly nine tenths being singletons. The specimen sequenced was blood. The receptors shown here come from a person aged 18-69 years in good health. CDR3s include the opening cysteine and the closing phenylalanine or tryptophan. Fields, in order: V gene, clone size, J gene, D gene, CDR3 DNA, CDR3 protein. A D gene is named only where the DNA matches it firmly. Size is omitted from some rows. Given values are once, few, many or a class for expanded clones.

>TRBV15|.|TRBJ1-2|TRBD1
TGTGCCACCAGCATAGGGACAGGGTATGGCTACACCTTC
CATSIGTGYGYTF
>TRBV19|.|TRBJ2-1|TRBD2
TGTGCCAGTAATATGGGACTAGCGGGCTCCTACAATGAGCAGTTCTTC
CASNMGLAGSYNEQFF
>TRBV27|.|TRBJ2-1|.
TGTGCCAGCAGTTCTTCTTGGGATGAGCAGTTCTTC
CASSSSWDEQFF
>TRBV2|few|TRBJ1-2|.
TGTGCCAGCAATGCGGCCAACTATGGCTACACCTTC
CASNAANYGYTF
>TRBV15|.|TRBJ1-3|.
TGTGCCACCAGCCCCATGGGAGGACTCTCTGGAAACACCATATATTTT
CATSPMGGLSGNTIYF
>TRBV5-6|.|TRBJ1-5|TRBD1
TGTGCCAGCAGCTTTGGACAGGGGAGTCAGCCCCAGCATTTT
CASSFGQGSQPQHF
>TRBV4-3|.|TRBJ2-2|.
TGCGTCAGCAGCGGTCGGACAGCCACCGGGGAGCTGTTTTTT
CVSSGRTATGELFF
>TRBV5-6|.|TRBJ2-3|.
TGTGCCAGCAGCGCACAGCACACAGATACGCAGTATTTT
CASSAQHTDTQYF
>TRBV2|.|TRBJ1-2|.
TGTGCCAGCAGCTCGGACGCAATAAACTATGGCTACACCTTC
CASSSDAINYGYTF
>TRBV11-3|once|TRBJ2-5|.
TGTGCCAGCAGCTCCTACAGAGGCGCAACCCAGTACTTC
CASSSYRGATQYF
>TRBV5-1|few|TRBJ1-2|TRBD1
TGCGCCAGCAGTCCAGGGGGTTCTAACTATGGCTACACCTTC
CASSPGGSNYGYTF
>TRBV19|.|TRBJ2-2|.
TGTGCCAGTAGTATCGGGGACGGTTCTAGGACCGGGGAGCTGTTTTTT
CASSIGDGSRTGELFF
>TRBV9|.|TRBJ1-2|.
TGTGCCAGCAGCGTAGATCAGGGGTCCCCCTTTTATGGCTACACCTTC
CASSVDQGSPFYGYTF
>TRBV18|.|TRBJ2-1|TRBD2
TGTGCCAGCTCACCGGGTCTGGCGGGGGAAAATGAGCAGTTCTTC
CASSPGLAGENEQFF
>TRBV10-2|once|TRBJ2-7|TRBD1
TGCGCCAGCAGAGACAGGGGAAGAGGGGCCTACGAGCAGTACTTC
CASRDRGRGAYEQYF
>TRBV5-4|once|TRBJ2-3|.
TGTGCCAGCAGCTTGTTTCCGGGCTCCGATACGCAGTATTTT
CASSLFPGSDTQYF
>TRBV6-6|.|TRBJ1-2|TRBD1
TGTGCCAGCAGTGACACGACAGGGCTAGGCTACACCTTC
CASSDTTGLGYTF
>TRBV7-8|.|TRBJ2-2|.
TGTGCCAGCAGCTCGTTGGAGGGATTCACGGGGACGAACACCGGGGAGCTGTTTTTT
CASSSLEGFTGTNTGELFF
>TRBV7-2|.|TRBJ1-2|.
TGTGCCAGCAGCGCAGGGGAGGACTATGGCTACACCTTC
CASSAGEDYGYTF
>TRBV7-2|.|TRBJ1-4|.
TGTGCCAGCAGCTTAGGAGGCTTGGAAAATGAAAAACTGTTTTTT
CASSLGGLENEKLFF
>TRBV4-2|.|TRBJ2-5|.
TGTGCCAGCAGCCGAGGGACCAGGGGAAGCCAAGAGACCCAGTACTTC
CASSRGTRGSQETQYF
>TRBV2|.|TRBJ2-5|.
TGTGCCAGCAGTGCCGGGACAACCCAAGAGACCCAGTACTTC
CASSAGTTQETQYF
>TRBV18|few|TRBJ2-7|.
TGTGCCAGCTCAGTATCCGGAGGGTCCTCCTACGAGCAGTACTTC
CASSVSGGSSYEQYF
>TRBV7-9|.|TRBJ2-1|TRBD2
TGTGCCAGCAGGCCCCCGGGGGGGCCCTCCTACAATGAGCAGTTCTTC
CASRPPGGPSYNEQFF
>TRBV5-1|.|TRBJ1-2|.
TGCGCCAGCAGCTCCCTCAACTATGGCTACACCTTC
CASSSLNYGYTF
>TRBV4-3|.|TRBJ1-3|.
TGCGCCAGCAGCCAAGCCCCGATGGCTAGTAGCAGAAACACCATATATTTT
CASSQAPMASSRNTIYF
>TRBV5-6|.|TRBJ2-2|.
TGTGCCAGCAGCCCTGGACTGTTCACCGGGGAGCTGTTTTTT
CASSPGLFTGELFF
>TRBV18|.|TRBJ2-2|.
TGTGCCAGCTCACCCCGGTTGACAGTGAACACCGGGGAGCTGTTTTTT
CASSPRLTVNTGELFF
>TRBV4-3|.|TRBJ1-2|TRBD1
TGCGCCAGCAGCCAAGATGCAGGGGGATGGGGTGGCTACACCTTC
CASSQDAGGWGGYTF
>TRBV15|.|TRBJ2-7|TRBD1
TGTGCCACCAGCAGAGGTTTACAGGGGAAATTTTCCGAGCAGTACTTC
CATSRGLQGKFSEQYF
>TRBV6-1|.|TRBJ1-2|.
TGTGCCAGCAGTGCTGTCAGGGCATCGAACTATGGCCACACCTTC
CASSAVRASNYGHTF
>TRBV19|.|TRBJ1-2|.
TGTGCCAGTCGAGGGGGAGAGAGCTATGGCTACACCTTC
CASRGGESYGYTF
>TRBV2|.|TRBJ2-2|TRBD1
TGTGCCAGCAAAGGACAGGGGACCACCGGGGAGCTGTTTTTT
CASKGQGTTGELFF
>TRBV7-6|.|TRBJ2-5|TRBD2
TGTGCCAGCAGCTTAAACGGGGTGCAAAGCGGGGACTTC
CASSLNGVQSGDF
>TRBV7-9|.|TRBJ1-1|.
TGTGCCAGCAGCTTACCCGGAATTTTCGAAGCTTTCTTT
CASSLPGIFEAFF
>TRBV7-2|once|TRBJ2-3|TRBD2
TGTGCCAGCAGCTTTTCTAGCGGGGGGGCAGATACGCAGTATTTT
CASSFSSGGADTQYF
>TRBV4-3|.|TRBJ1-6|.
TGCGCCAGCAGCCAAGATTTAAGCAGGGGTCTTCTTAGCTCCTATAATTCACCCCTCCACTTT
CASSQDLSRGLLSSYNSPLHF
>TRBV15|.|TRBJ2-1|TRBD1
TGTGCCACCAGCGGATCCGGGACAGGGGTTCTAGAAGAGCAGTTCTTC
CATSGSGTGVLEEQFF